One TCR beta chain is described in this entry. This CDR3 has 14 amino acids. In germline, CDR1 is SGHVS, CDR2 FNYEAQ. The ends lost 5 bases at V and 5 bases at J; junction bases unmatched: 7. Produced via immunoSEQ multiplex PCR; TCRdb's table is partial and in-frame only. The sample lists approximately 100,000 clones, about 89% occurring once. This sample was taken from a study of T cell changes during pregnancy in multiple sclerosis. The chain links TRBV7-6 to TRBJ1-1; 8 bases fit TRBD1. This clonotype was obtained from a female donor with multiple sclerosis, enrolled in a pregnancy study. The sequences come from peripheral blood, collected after pregnancy. CDR3 sequence reads: CASSAGQALTEAFF. The DNA of the CDR3 is TGTGCCAGCAGCGCGGGACAGGCGTTAACTGAAGCTTTCTTT.